The 17 T cell receptor beta chains below were found in one sample sequenced in a study of T-cell reconstitution after alpha-beta-depleted transplantation in children. Unique molecular identifiers tagged the TCRbeta library. TCRdb independently ran MiXCR on the PCR reads; one entry per CDR3 protein. The data show over 300,000 distinct CDR3 sequences, over 9% seen once. Here the sequenced sample was PBMCs from the stem cell graft donor, taken from the stem cell graft. The receptors come from a human donor who donated a stem cell graft to a child with acute lymphoblastic leukemia.

The chain uses TRBV4-1 and TRBJ2-7; 8 nucleotides match TRBD1. The CDR3 loop spans 13 amino acids. The trim removed 7 bases at V and 1 base at J, leaving 3 bases unmatched. In germline, CDR1 is MGHRA, CDR2 YSYEKL. The CDR3 loop is CASTGQDSYEQYF. The CDR3 DNA reads as TGCGCCAGCACGGGACAGGATTCCTACGAGCAGTACTTC.

This clonotype was found many times. The chain combines TRBV12-3 or TRBV12-4 with TRBJ2-1; TRBD1 or TRBD2 may be the D gene (5 bases each). Trimming left V 0 bases short and J 7 bases short, with 13 bases between. The CDR3 is made up of 15 amino acids. CDR3: CASSLAPGSLNEQFF. The CDR3 nucleotides are TGTGCCAGCAGTTTAGCCCCAGGGAGTTTGAATGAGCAGTTCTTC.

V is TRBV6-5 and J is TRBJ2-1; 8 positions match TRBD2. The CDR3 is made up of 19 amino acids. CDR1 and CDR2 (germline): MNHEY, SVGAGI. The trim removed 2 bases at V and 0 bases at J, leaving 12 bases unmatched. CDR3 nucleotide sequence: TGTGCCAGCAGTTACCCCTACGGGAGGGATAGAAGCTCCTACAATGAGCAGTTCTTC. Translated: CASSYPYGRDRSSYNEQFF.

This clonotype has ten or more counts. This rearrangement joins TRBV28 to TRBJ1-2; TRBD1 matches 9 bases. This CDR3 is 19 amino acids long. The J segment lost 7 bases and the V segment lost 4 bases, leaving 22 bases of the junction unmatched. CDR1 and CDR2 (germline): MDHEN, SYDVKM. The CDR3 DNA sequence: TGTGCCAGCAGTTACCGATACCGCCGTCCACGGACAGGGGAGGGTGGCTACACCTTC. Amino acids: CASSYRYRRPRTGEGGYTF.

This clonotype was recorded a few times. V is TRBV3-1 and J is TRBJ2-7, with 7 bases aligning to TRBD2. This CDR3 has 15 residues. Germline assignment: CDR1 LGHDT and CDR2 YNNKEL (reference sequence). Germline trimming cut 3 bases from V and 3 bases from J; bases unmatched to any gene: 8. Here the CDR3 DNA reads TGTGCCAGCAGCCAGGGGGGAGGGGCTTACTACGAGCAGTACTTC. Protein product: CASSQGGGAYYEQYF.

The gene calls are TRBV5-1 and TRBJ1-1; D gene ambiguous. V gave up 2 bases and J gave up 6 bases, with 23 bases separating them. CDR3 length equals 17 residues. CDR1 is SGHRS and CDR2 is YFSETQ in the germline V gene. CDR3 in DNA: TGCGCCAGCAGCTTTCCTCAACAGCCCTGGCCGCGATCTGAAGCTTTCTTT. This translates into CASSFPQQPWPRSEAFF.

Many counts were recorded for this clonotype. The J gene is TRBJ2-1, the V gene TRBV5-1; D unresolved. Germline V gives CDR1 SGHRS, CDR2 YFSETQ. The V end lost 2 bases, the J end lost 5 bases, and 5 bases lay between the germline ends. This CDR3 is 12 amino acids long. CDR3 coding DNA: TGCGCCAGCAGCTTACATCACAATGAGCAGTTCTTC. Its translation: CASSLHHNEQFF.

The chain uses TRBV30 and TRBJ1-5; D remains ambiguous. Trimming shortened V by 2 bases and J by 6 bases, and 8 bases separated the two germline ends. This CDR3 contains 12 residues. Germline CDR1 is GTSNPN and CDR2 is SVGIG (reference sequence). CDR3 nucleotides: TGTGCCTGGAGTCATCACCGTCAGCCCCAGCATTTT. Translated, it gives CAWSHHRQPQHF. The full variable domain, with the rest looked up from reference TRBV30 and TRBJ1-5, is SQTIHQWPATLVQPVGSPLSLECTVEGTSNPNLYWYRQAAGRGLQLLFYSVGIGQISSEVPQNLSASRPQDRQFILSSKKLLLSDSGFYLCAWSHHRQPQHFGDGTRLSIL.

This rearrangement joins TRBV13 to TRBJ2-3; 11 positions match TRBD2. V was pared by 5 bases and J by 7 bases, with 5 bases of the junction left unmatched. The CDR3 totals 14 residues. Germline values: CDR1 PRHDT, CDR2 FYEKMQ (reference sequence). The CDR3: CASSRTSGRHTQYF. In DNA form, the CDR3 reads TGTGCCAGCAGCCGGACTAGCGGGCGGCATACGCAGTATTTT.

This clonotype was observed a handful of times. The J gene is TRBJ2-7, the V gene TRBV4-3; D is unresolved. V lost 2 bases to trimming and J lost 3 bases, with 5 bases between them. The germline CDR1 and CDR2 sequences are LGHNA and YSLEER. The CDR3 has 12 amino acids. The CDR3 loop is CASSQSNYEQYF. In DNA, the CDR3 is TGCGCCAGCAGCCAAAGCAACTACGAGCAGTACTTC.

The chain links TRBV5-1 to TRBJ2-7; tentative D call: TRBD1 (5 bases). V dropped 0 bases and J dropped 1 base, with 17 bases sitting between them. The CDR3 totals 17 residues. Germline CDR1 SGHRS, CDR2 YFSETQ. The CDR3 here is CASSLERQGLGSYEQYF. The CDR3 DNA reads TGCGCCAGCAGCTTGGAGAGGCAGGGCTTAGGGTCCTACGAGCAGTACTTC.

In the case of this clonotype: A junction end diverges from the germline sequence, so it may reflect a read error. V gene TRBV5-1 combines with J gene TRBJ1-4; unclear D gene. CDR1 and CDR2 (germline): SGHRS, YFSETQ. The CDR3 is 13 amino acids. In DNA form, the CDR3 reads TGCGCCAGCAGCGTCGCAACTAATGAAAAACTGTTTTTC. This encodes CASSVATNEKLFF.

V gene TRBV5-5 combines with J gene TRBJ1-1; TRBD1 might be the D (5 bases). The CDR3 length is 15 residues. V lost 4 bases and J 0 bases, leaving 13 bases between the germline ends. The germline CDR1 and CDR2 sequences are SGHKS and YYEKEE (reference sequence). CDR3 amino acids: CASSAATVMNTEAFF. The DNA of the CDR3 is TGTGCCAGCAGCGCCGCGACAGTAATGAACACTGAAGCTTTCTTT.

The table lists this clonotype with a few counts. The genes are TRBV20-1 and TRBJ2-3, with a possible D match to TRBD1 (6 bases). The V end lost 7 bases, the J end lost 2 bases, and 13 bases lay between the germline ends. The germline V gene has CDR1 DFQATT and CDR2 SNEGSKA (reference sequence). CDR3 size: 13 residues. The CDR3 nucleotides are TGCAGTGTTCAGGGGCGCGACACAGATACGCAGTATTTT. Translating gives CSVQGRDTDTQYF.

The V gene is TRBV7-8, the J gene TRBJ2-7; tentatively, D is TRBD2 (6 bases). This CDR3 has 14 amino acids. V lost 4 bases to trimming and J lost 4 bases, with 14 bases between them. From germline, CDR1 is SGHVS and CDR2 FQNEAQ. The CDR3 bases are TGTGCCAGCAGCTCTTCGACCGGGAGTTACGAGCAGTACTTC. Protein product: CASSSSTGSYEQYF.

There are a few counts of this clonotype. This chain uses TRBV20-1 with TRBJ2-7; TRBD2 might be the D (5 bases). Germline loops: CDR1 DFQATT, CDR2 SNEGSKA (reference sequence). The CDR3 has 12 residues. The V end lost 3 bases, the J end lost 5 bases, and 11 bases lay between the germline ends. CDR3 sequence (DNA): TGCAGTGCTAGGGCGGCGGGTGACGAGCAGTACTTC. Its translation is CSARAAGDEQYF.

This clonotype was seen a handful of times. This chain joins TRBV24-1 and TRBJ2-1; 9 bases line up with TRBD1. Germline assignment: CDR1 KGHDR and CDR2 SFDVKD. V shed 10 bases, J shed 10 bases, and the junction held 13 bases outside the gene matches. This CDR3 contains 14 residues. Here the CDR3 reads CATGNRGRREEQFF. CDR3 nucleotides: TGTGCCACGGGAAACAGGGGGCGGAGGGAGGAGCAGTTCTTC.